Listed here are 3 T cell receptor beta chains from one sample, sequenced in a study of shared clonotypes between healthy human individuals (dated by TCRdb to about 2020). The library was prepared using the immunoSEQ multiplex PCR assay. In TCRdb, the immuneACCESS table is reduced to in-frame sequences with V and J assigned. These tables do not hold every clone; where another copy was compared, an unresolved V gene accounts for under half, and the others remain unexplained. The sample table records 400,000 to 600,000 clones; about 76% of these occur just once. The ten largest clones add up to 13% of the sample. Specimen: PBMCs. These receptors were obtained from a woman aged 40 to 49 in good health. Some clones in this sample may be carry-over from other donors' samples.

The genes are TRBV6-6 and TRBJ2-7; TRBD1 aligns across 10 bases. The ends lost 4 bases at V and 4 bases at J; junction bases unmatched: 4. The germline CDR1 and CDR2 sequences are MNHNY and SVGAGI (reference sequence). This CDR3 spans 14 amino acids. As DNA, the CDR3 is TGTGCCAGCAGTTTCTGGGACAGGGGTTACGAGCAGTACTTC. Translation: CASSFWDRGYEQYF.

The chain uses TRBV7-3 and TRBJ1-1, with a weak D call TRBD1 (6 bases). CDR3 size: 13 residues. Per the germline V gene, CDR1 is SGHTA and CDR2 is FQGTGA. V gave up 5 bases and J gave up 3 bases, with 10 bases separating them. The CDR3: CASSPRGYTEAFF. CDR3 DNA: TGTGCCAGCAGCCCCAGGGGCTACACTGAAGCTTTCTTT.

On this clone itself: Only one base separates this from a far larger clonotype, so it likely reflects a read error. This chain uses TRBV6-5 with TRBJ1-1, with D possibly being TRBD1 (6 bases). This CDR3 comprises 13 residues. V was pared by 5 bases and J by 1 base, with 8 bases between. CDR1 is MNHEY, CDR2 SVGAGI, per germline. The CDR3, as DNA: TGTGCCAGCAGTCTCAGGGGGAACACTGAAGCTTTCTTT. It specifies CASSLRGNTEAFF.